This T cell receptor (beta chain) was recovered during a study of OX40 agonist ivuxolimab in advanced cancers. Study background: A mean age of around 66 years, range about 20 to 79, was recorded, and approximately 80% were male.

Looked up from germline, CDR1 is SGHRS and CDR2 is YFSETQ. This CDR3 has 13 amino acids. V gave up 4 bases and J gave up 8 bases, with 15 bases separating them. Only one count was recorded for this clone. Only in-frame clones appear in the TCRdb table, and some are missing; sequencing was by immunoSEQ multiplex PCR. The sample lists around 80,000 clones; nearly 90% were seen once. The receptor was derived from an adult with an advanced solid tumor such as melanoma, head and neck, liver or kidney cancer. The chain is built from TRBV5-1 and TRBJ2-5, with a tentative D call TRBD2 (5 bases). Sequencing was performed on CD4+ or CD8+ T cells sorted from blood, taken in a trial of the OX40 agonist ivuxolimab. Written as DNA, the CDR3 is TGCGCCAGCAGCGGTCTAGAGGGCTCAACCCAGTACTTC. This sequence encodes CASSGLEGSTQYF.